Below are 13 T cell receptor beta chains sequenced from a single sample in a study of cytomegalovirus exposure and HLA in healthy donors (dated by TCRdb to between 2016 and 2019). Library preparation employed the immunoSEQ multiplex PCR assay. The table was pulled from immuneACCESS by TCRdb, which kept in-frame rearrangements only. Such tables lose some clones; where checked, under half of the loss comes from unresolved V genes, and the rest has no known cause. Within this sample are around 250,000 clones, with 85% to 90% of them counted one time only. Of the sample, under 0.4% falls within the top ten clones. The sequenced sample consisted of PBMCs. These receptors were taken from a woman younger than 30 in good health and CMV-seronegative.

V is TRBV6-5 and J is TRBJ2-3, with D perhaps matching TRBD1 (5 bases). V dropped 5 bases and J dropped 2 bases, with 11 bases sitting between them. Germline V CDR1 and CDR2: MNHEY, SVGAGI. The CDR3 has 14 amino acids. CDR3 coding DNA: TGTGCCAGCAGTATAGGGGTCCCCACAGATACGCAGTATTTT. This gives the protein CASSIGVPTDTQYF.

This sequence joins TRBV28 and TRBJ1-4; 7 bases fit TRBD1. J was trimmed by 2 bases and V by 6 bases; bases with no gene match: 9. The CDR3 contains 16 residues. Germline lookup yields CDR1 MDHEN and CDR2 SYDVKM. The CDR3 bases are TGTGCCAGCAGCCCCGCCGACAGGGTCACTAATGAAAAACTGTTTTTT. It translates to CASSPADRVTNEKLFF.

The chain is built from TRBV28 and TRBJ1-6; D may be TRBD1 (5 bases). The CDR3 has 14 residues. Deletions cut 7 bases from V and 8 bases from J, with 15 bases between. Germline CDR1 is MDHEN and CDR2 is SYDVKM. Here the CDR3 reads CASTSRGGDSPLHF. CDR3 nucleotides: TGTGCCAGCACCTCACGCGGGGGAGATTCACCCCTCCACTTT.

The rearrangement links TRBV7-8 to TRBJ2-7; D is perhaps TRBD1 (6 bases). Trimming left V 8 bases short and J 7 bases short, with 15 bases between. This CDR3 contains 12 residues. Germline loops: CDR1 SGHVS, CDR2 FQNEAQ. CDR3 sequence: CASQGFTPEQYV. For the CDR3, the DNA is TGTGCCAGCCAGGGGTTTACCCCTGAGCAGTACGTC.

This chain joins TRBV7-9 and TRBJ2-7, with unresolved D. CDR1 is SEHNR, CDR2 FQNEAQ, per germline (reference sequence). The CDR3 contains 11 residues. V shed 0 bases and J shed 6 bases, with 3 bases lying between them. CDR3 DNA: TGTGCCAGCAGCTTAGCGGCCGAGCAGTACTTC. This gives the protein CASSLAAEQYF.

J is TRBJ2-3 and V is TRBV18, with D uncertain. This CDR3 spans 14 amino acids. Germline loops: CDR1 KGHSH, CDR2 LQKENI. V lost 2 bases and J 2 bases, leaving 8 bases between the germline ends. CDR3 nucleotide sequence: TGTGCCAGCTCACCAGGAGAACACACAGATACGCAGTATTTT. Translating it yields CASSPGEHTDTQYF.

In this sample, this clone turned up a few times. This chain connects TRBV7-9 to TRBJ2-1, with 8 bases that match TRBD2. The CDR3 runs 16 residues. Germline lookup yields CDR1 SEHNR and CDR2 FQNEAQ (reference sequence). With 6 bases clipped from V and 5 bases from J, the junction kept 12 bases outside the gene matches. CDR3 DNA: TGTGCCAGCAGGAGCGGGGGTCGTCTTATAAACAATGAGCAGTTCTTC. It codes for CASRSGGRLINNEQFF. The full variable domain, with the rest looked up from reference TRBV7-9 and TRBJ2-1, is DTGVSQNPRHKITKRGQNVTFRCDPISEHNRLYWYRQTLGQGPEFLTYFQNEAQLEKSRLLSDRFSAERPKGSFSTLEIQRTEQGDSAMYLCASRSGGRLINNEQFFGPGTRLTVL.

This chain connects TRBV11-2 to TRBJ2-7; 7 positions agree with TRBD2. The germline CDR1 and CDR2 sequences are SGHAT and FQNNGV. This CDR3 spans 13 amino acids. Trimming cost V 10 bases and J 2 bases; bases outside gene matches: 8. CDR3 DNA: TGTGCCACCGAGGGGACTACCACCTACGAGCAGTACTTC. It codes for CATEGTTTYEQYF.

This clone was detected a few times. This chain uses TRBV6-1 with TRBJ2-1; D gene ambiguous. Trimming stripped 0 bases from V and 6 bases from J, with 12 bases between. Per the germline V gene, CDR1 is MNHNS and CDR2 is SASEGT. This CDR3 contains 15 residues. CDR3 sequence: CASSEASGIPNEQFF. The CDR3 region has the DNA TGTGCCAGCAGTGAAGCGAGTGGTATACCCAATGAGCAGTTCTTC.

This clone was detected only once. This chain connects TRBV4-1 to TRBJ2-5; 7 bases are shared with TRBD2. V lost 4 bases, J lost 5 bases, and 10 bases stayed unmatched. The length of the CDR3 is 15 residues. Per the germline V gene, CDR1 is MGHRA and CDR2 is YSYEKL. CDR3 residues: CASSLRTRDLETQYF. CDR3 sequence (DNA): TGCGCCAGCAGCCTAAGGACTAGGGATTTGGAGACCCAGTACTTC.

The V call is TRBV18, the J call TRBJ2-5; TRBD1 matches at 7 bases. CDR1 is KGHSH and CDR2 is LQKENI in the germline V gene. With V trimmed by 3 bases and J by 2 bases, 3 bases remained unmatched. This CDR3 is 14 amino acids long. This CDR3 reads CASSPFRGQETQYF. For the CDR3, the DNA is TGTGCCAGCTCACCGTTCAGGGGGCAAGAGACCCAGTACTTC.

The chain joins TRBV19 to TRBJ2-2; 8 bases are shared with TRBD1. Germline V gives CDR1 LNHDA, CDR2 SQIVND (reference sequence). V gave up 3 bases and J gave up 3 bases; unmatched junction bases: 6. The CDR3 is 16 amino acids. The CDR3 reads CASSMKSGGYTGELFF. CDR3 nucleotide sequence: TGTGCCAGTAGTATGAAGTCAGGGGGCTACACCGGGGAGCTGTTTTTT.

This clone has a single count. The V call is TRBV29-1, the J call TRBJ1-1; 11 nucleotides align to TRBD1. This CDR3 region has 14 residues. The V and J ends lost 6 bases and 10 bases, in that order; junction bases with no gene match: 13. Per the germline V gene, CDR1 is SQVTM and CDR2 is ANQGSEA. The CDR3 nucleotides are TGCAGCGTCCGAAAATCAGGACAGGGGGCTCCAGCTTTCTTT. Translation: CSVRKSGQGAPAFF.